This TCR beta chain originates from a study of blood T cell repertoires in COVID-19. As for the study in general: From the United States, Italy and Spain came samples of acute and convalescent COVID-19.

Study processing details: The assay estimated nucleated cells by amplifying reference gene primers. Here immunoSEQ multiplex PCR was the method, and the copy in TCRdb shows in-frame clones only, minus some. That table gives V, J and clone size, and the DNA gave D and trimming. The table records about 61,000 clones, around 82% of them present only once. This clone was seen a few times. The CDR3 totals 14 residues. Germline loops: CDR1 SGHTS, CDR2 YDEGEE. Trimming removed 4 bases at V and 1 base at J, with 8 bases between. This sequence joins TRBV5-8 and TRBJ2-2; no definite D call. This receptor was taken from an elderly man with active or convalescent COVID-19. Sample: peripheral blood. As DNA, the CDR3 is TGTGCCAGCAGCCTTCAGGTGAACACCGGGGAGCTGTTTTTT. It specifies CASSLQVNTGELFF.